One sample yielded the 26 T cell receptor beta chains listed below, sequenced in a study of shared clonotypes between healthy human individuals. Naive CD8 cells, CD45RO-negative and positively selected for CCR7, excluded terminally differentiated effector memory CD45RA+ cells. Sequencing used immunoSEQ multiplex PCR; TCRdb keeps in-frame clones, though not all of them. The data show hundreds of thousands of clones, about 95% seen once. Specimen: naive CD8+ T cells sorted from blood. The receptors were gathered from a woman under 40 in good health.

This sequence joins TRBV2 and TRBJ2-1, with 10 bases identical to TRBD2. CDR1 and CDR2 from the germline V gene are SNHLY and FYNNEI. The CDR3 is made up of 17 amino acids. V gave up 4 bases and J gave up 6 bases; unmatched junction bases: 12. CDR3 protein: CASSASLAGEGANEQFF. The CDR3 DNA follows: TGTGCCAGCAGTGCCTCGCTAGCGGGAGAGGGGGCCAATGAGCAGTTCTTC.

This chain uses TRBV27 with TRBJ2-2, with 8 bases that match TRBD2. V dropped 3 bases and J dropped 4; count of bases not matched to a gene: 13. The CDR3 is 18 amino acids. Germline CDR1 and CDR2: MNHEY and SMNVEV (reference sequence). This CDR3 reads CASSLVAGGVGSTGELFF. As DNA, the CDR3 is TGTGCCAGCAGTTTGGTGGCCGGGGGGGTAGGCAGCACCGGGGAGCTGTTTTTT.

The V gene is TRBV28, the J gene TRBJ2-5; D is uncertain. The ends were cut back, 2 bases at V and 1 base at J, with 8 bases in the middle. From germline, CDR1 is MDHEN and CDR2 SYDVKM. The length of the CDR3 is 14 residues. The CDR3 DNA sequence: TGTGCCAGCAGTTTAATCCCTCGCCAAGAGACCCAGTACTTC. Its protein is CASSLIPRQETQYF. Filled out from reference TRBV28 and TRBJ2-5, the complete variable domain reads DVKVTQSSRYLVKRTGEKVFLECVQDMDHENMFWYRQDPGLGLRLIYFSYDVKMKEKGDIPEGYSVSREKKERFSLILESASTNQTSMYLCASSLIPRQETQYFGPGTRLLVL.

V is TRBV7-9 and J is TRBJ1-2; D remains unclear. The germline V gene has CDR1 SEHNR and CDR2 FQNEAQ (reference sequence). The CDR3 loop spans 14 amino acids. V lost 5 bases and J 4 bases, leaving 14 bases between the germline ends. CDR3 loop: CASSNNGRLYGYTF. The CDR3 bases are TGTGCCAGCAGCAATAATGGCAGACTCTATGGCTACACCTTC. The variable domain in full, completed from reference TRBV7-9 and TRBJ1-2, reads DTGVSQNPRHKITKRGQNVTFRCDPISEHNRLYWYRQTLGQGPEFLTYFQNEAQLEKSRLLSDRFSAERPKGSFSTLEIQRTEQGDSAMYLCASSNNGRLYGYTFGSGTRLTVV.

The chain is built from TRBV6-5 and TRBJ1-2; possibly TRBD1 for D (6 bases). CDR3 length: 13 amino acids. Germline values: CDR1 MNHEY, CDR2 SVGAGI. Deletions cut 5 bases from V and 3 bases from J, with 10 bases between. CDR3 sequence reads: CASSTGQDYGYTF. As DNA, the CDR3 is TGTGCCAGCAGTACGGGACAAGACTATGGCTACACCTTC.

The chain employs TRBV27 and TRBJ1-2; perhaps TRBD1 as D (6 bases). V lost 6 bases and J 4 bases, leaving 12 bases between the germline ends. From germline, CDR1 is MNHEY and CDR2 SMNVEV (reference sequence). The CDR3 has 13 amino acids. CDR3 in DNA: TGTGCCAGCAGCCTGGGACATTCCTATGGCTACACCTTC. Amino acid sequence: CASSLGHSYGYTF.

The chain is built from TRBV7-2 and TRBJ2-7; D assignment may be TRBD1 or TRBD2 (5 bases each). This CDR3 contains 15 residues. Trimming left V 6 bases short and J 3 bases short, with 18 bases between. Germline CDR1 reads SGHTA; CDR2 reads FQGNSA. The DNA of the CDR3 is TGTGCCAGCAGTTACCTCGGGACGGCTATCTACGAGCAGTACTTC. It encodes CASSYLGTAIYEQYF. The full variable domain, its missing parts supplied by reference TRBV7-2 and TRBJ2-7, is GAGVSQSPSNKVTEKGKDVELRCDPISGHTALYWYRQSLGQGLEFLIYFQGNSAPDKSGLPSDRFSAERTGGSVSTLTIQRTQQEDSAVYLCASSYLGTAIYEQYFGPGTRLTVT.

This clone has only one observation. This sequence joins TRBV4-2 and TRBJ2-7; D possibly corresponds to TRBD2 (6 bases). CDR1 is LGHNA and CDR2 is YNFKEQ in the germline V gene. CDR3 length equals 14 residues. Trimming shortened V by 4 bases and J by 3 bases, and 13 bases separated the two germline ends. CDR3 coding DNA: TGTGCCAGCAGCCCGGACCTGGGGGGCTACGAGCAGTACTTC. Translated: CASSPDLGGYEQYF.

This clone was detected only once. The genes are TRBV14 and TRBJ1-2; D is ambiguous. The germline V and J ends were trimmed by 0 bases and 6 bases, with 14 bases remaining between them. This CDR3 region has 15 residues. Germline V CDR1 and CDR2: SGHDN, FVKESK. The CDR3 nucleotides are TGTGCCAGCAGCCAAGATCCGGGGATGTGGGATGGCTACACCTTC. It yields the protein CASSQDPGMWDGYTF.

The chain recombines TRBV9 with TRBJ1-2, with D tentatively TRBD1 (5 bases). The CDR3 is made up of 15 amino acids. Germline V lookup: CDR1 SGDLS, CDR2 YYNGEE. V was clipped by 0 bases and J by 8 bases, with 17 bases between them. CDR3 in amino acids: CASSVAFSPREGYTF. CDR3 bases: TGTGCCAGCAGCGTAGCTTTCAGCCCCAGGGAAGGCTACACCTTC.

The CDR3 DNA follows: TGCAGTGCCGACCTAGGGGGGGAGCTGTTTTTT. Translating gives CSADLGGELFF. This sequence joins TRBV20-1 and TRBJ2-2; D gene uncertain. Germline lookup yields CDR1 DFQATT and CDR2 SNEGSKA (reference sequence). The germline V and J ends were trimmed by 6 bases and 8 bases, with 10 bases remaining between them. The CDR3 length is 11 residues.

The chain employs TRBV28 and TRBJ1-2; TRBD1 matches at 10 bases. Looked up from germline, CDR1 is MDHEN and CDR2 is SYDVKM. The CDR3 length is 15 residues. Germline trimming cut 6 bases from V and 7 bases from J; bases unmatched to any gene: 11. The CDR3 spells CASRATGGSVGGYTF. The CDR3, as DNA: TGTGCCAGCAGGGCGACAGGGGGCTCGGTCGGTGGCTACACCTTC.

The chain couples TRBV2 to TRBJ2-7; D perhaps matches TRBD2 (6 bases). V lost 7 bases and J lost 1, with 17 bases in between. The CDR3 sequence is 15 residues long. Germline lookup yields CDR1 SNHLY and CDR2 FYNNEI. The CDR3 sequence: CASIPPDGGSYEQYF. As DNA, the CDR3 is TGTGCCAGCATCCCCCCGGACGGAGGGTCCTACGAGCAGTACTTC.

The V and J genes are TRBV15 and TRBJ2-3; D ambiguous. Trimming pared 0 bases from V and 2 bases from J, leaving 3 bases between. The germline CDR1 and CDR2 sequences are LNHNV and YYDKDF (reference sequence). CDR3 length: 13 residues. The CDR3 DNA sequence: TGTGCCACCAGCAGAGAATTCACAGATACGCAGTATTTT. Residues: CATSREFTDTQYF.

A word on this clone: Other DNA sequences in the sample encode the same CDR3. The rearrangement uses TRBV27 and TRBJ2-7; 16 nucleotides align to TRBD2. CDR1 MNHEY and CDR2 SMNVEV come from the germline V gene (reference sequence). The CDR3 spans 15 residues. With V trimmed by 5 bases and J by 6 bases, 4 bases remained unmatched. The CDR3 DNA sequence: TGTGCCAGCAGTCCTGGGACTAGCGGGAGGGCCGAGCAGTACTTC. It codes for CASSPGTSGRAEQYF.

This clone was observed a few times. The CDR3 sequence is CASSLGLAGGNTGELFF. The CDR3 coding sequence is TGTGCCAGCAGCTTGGGGCTAGCGGGAGGTAACACCGGGGAGCTGTTTTTT. V and J are TRBV5-4 and TRBJ2-2; 11 nucleotides line up with TRBD2. The germline CDR1 and CDR2 sequences are SGHNT and YYREEE (reference sequence). V lost 0 bases and J lost 2; bases outside the gene matches: 3. This CDR3 spans 17 amino acids.

The chain has TRBV11-2 and TRBJ2-7; TRBD1 might be the D (5 bases). The CDR3 runs 15 residues. Trimming stripped 0 bases from V and 2 bases from J, with 11 bases between. Germline loops: CDR1 SGHAT, CDR2 FQNNGV. The CDR3 nucleotides are TGTGCCAGCAGCTTAGATTCAGGGTTCACCTACGAGCAGTACTTC. The encoded protein is CASSLDSGFTYEQYF.

The chain combines TRBV29-1 with TRBJ2-7, with TRBD1 as a possible D gene (5 bases). CDR3 length: 13 residues. CDR1 SQVTM and CDR2 ANQGSEA come from the germline V gene. The V end was cut by 2 bases, the J end by 1 base, with 9 bases between. The CDR3 spells CSVERGTSYEQYF. CDR3 DNA: TGCAGCGTTGAAAGGGGCACTTCCTACGAGCAGTACTTC.

This rearrangement joins TRBV6-5 to TRBJ2-7, with D possibly TRBD2 on 7 matching bases. CDR3 length: 14 residues. With 7 bases removed from V and 2 bases from J, the gap between germline ends came to 15 bases. Per the germline V gene, CDR1 is MNHEY and CDR2 is SVGAGI. The CDR3 DNA follows: TGTGCCAGCAAGAAGGGAGGGGACACCTACGAGCAGTACTTC. It encodes CASKKGGDTYEQYF.

The gene calls are TRBV4-1 and TRBJ2-1; 8 bases fit TRBD2. The CDR3 spans 16 residues. CDR1 and CDR2 (germline): MGHRA, YSYEKL. V was clipped by 0 bases and J by 2 bases; unmatched bases: 3. CDR3 sequence: CASSQDAREAYNEQFF. CDR3 nucleotides: TGCGCCAGCAGCCAAGATGCGCGGGAGGCCTACAATGAGCAGTTCTTC.

The J gene is TRBJ2-7, the V gene TRBV7-9; a possible D gene is TRBD2 (6 bases). Between the trimmed V and J ends, which lost 1 base and 5 bases, there was a span of 15 bases. Germline V gene data show CDR1 as SEHNR and CDR2 as FQNEAQ (reference sequence). This CDR3 contains 15 residues. CDR3 amino acids: CASSLVIGGYHEQYF. Here the CDR3 DNA reads TGTGCCAGCAGCTTAGTTATCGGGGGTTACCACGAGCAGTACTTC.

CDR3 nucleotides: TGTGCCAGCAGCCAGAGCCGACTAGCGGGTAATGAGCAGTTCTTC. Translation: CASSQSRLAGNEQFF. This chain uses TRBV4-2 with TRBJ2-1, with TRBD2 matching 10 bases. This CDR3 region has 15 residues. The J segment lost 7 bases and the V segment lost 3 bases, leaving 6 bases of the junction unmatched. Germline CDR1 is LGHNA and CDR2 is YNFKEQ.

This clone has a single count. The genes are TRBV6-1 and TRBJ2-1; unclear D gene. Germline V lookup: CDR1 MNHNS, CDR2 SASEGT. V was trimmed by 8 bases and J by 4 bases, leaving 15 bases between them. The CDR3 has 14 amino acids. CDR3 loop: CASSEDSSYNEQFF. The CDR3 DNA reads as TGTGCCAGCTCCGAGGATAGCTCTTACAATGAGCAGTTCTTC.

V usage is TRBV29-1 and J usage is TRBJ2-1; D possibly corresponds to TRBD2 (5 bases). Germline CDR1 is SQVTM and CDR2 is ANQGSEA. The CDR3 totals 16 residues. Between the trimmed V and J ends, which lost 1 base and 0 bases, there was a span of 13 bases. CDR3 loop: CSVEGRDINSYNEQFF. CDR3 sequence (DNA): TGCAGCGTTGAAGGACGGGATATTAACTCCTACAATGAGCAGTTCTTC.

The V call is TRBV7-9, the J call TRBJ2-5, with D perhaps assigned TRBD1 or TRBD2 (5 bases each). The DNA end is more similar to TRBJ2-7, so the J call may be wrong. CDR1 and CDR2 from the germline V gene are SEHNR and FQNEAQ (reference sequence). The CDR3 contains 13 residues. In DNA, the CDR3 is TGTGCCAGCAGCTTTAGCCCAGGGAGCGAGCAGTACTTC. Translating it yields CASSFSPGSEQYF.

This clone was seen only once. The genes are TRBV30 and TRBJ2-2; no clear D. Germline values: CDR1 GTSNPN, CDR2 SVGIG (reference sequence). With 5 bases removed from V and 7 bases from J, the gap between germline ends came to 5 bases. This CDR3 comprises 10 residues. The CDR3 sequence is CAWEGGELFF. CDR3 bases: TGTGCCTGGGAAGGCGGGGAGCTGTTTTTT.